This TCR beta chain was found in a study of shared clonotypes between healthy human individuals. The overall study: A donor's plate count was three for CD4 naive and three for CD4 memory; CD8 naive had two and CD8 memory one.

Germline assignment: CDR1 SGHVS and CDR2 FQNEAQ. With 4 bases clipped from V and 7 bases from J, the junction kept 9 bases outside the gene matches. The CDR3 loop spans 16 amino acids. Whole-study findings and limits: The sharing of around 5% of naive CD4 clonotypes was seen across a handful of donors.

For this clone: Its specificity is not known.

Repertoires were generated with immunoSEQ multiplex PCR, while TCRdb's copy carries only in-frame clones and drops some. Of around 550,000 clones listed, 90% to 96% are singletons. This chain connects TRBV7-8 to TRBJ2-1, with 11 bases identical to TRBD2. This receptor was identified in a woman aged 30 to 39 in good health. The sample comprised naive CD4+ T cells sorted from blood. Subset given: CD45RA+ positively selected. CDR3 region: CASSSILAGVRNEQFF. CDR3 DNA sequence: TGTGCCAGCAGCTCAATACTAGCGGGAGTAAGGAATGAGCAGTTCTTC.